The 3 T cell receptor beta chains in this list originate from one sample, sequenced in a study of OX40 agonist ivuxolimab in advanced cancers. The repertoire was sequenced with immunoSEQ multiplex PCR; TCRdb's copy has only in-frame clones and lacks some. The sample contains 97,000 or so clones, around 90% of which appear only once. Sequencing used CD4+ or CD8+ T cells sorted from blood, obtained in a trial of the OX40 agonist ivuxolimab. The source is an adult with an advanced solid tumor such as melanoma, head and neck, liver or kidney cancer.

This sequence joins TRBV19 and TRBJ2-1; 9 bases are a match to TRBD2. Per the germline V gene, CDR1 is LNHDA and CDR2 is SQIVND (reference sequence). The trim removed 4 bases at V and 9 bases at J, leaving 16 bases unmatched. The CDR3 spans 17 residues. The CDR3 DNA reads TGTGCCAGTAGTAAGGGGAAGAGGGCTAGCGGGAAGGGTGAGCAGTTCTTC. Translation: CASSKGKRASGKGEQFF.

This clone showed up just once. The chain recombines TRBV5-4 with TRBJ1-2, with a tentative D call TRBD1 (5 bases). V shed 4 bases and J shed 0 bases, with 10 bases lying between them. This CDR3 has 14 amino acids. CDR1 and CDR2 (germline): SGHNT, YYREEE (reference sequence). The CDR3 loop reads CASSRDFSNYGYTF. CDR3 bases: TGTGCCAGCAGCCGGGACTTCTCTAACTATGGCTACACCTTC.

This chain connects TRBV10-3 to TRBJ1-3; D is unclear. Trimming left V 3 bases short and J 0 bases short, with 3 bases between. The CDR3 runs 13 residues. In germline, CDR1 is ENHRY, CDR2 SYGVKD. DNA of the CDR3: TGTGCCATCAGTGACAGCTCTGGAAACACCATATATTTT. As protein: CAISDSSGNTIYF.